These T cell receptor beta chains were read from a single sample in a study of T cell responses to AZD1222 COVID-19 vaccine. The assay was immunoSEQ multiplex PCR, and TCRdb's table has in-frame clones only and misses some. The profile shows about 150,000 clones, 91% of them singletons. Sequencing used peripheral blood, obtained on day 0 of AZD1222 vaccination. These receptors were taken from an adult in good health. CDR3s include the opening cysteine and the closing phenylalanine or tryptophan. A D gene is named only where the DNA matches it firmly. Size is stated for part of the rows, as once, few or many counts, or as a class when the clone is expanded.

clone_size | j_call | v_call | d_call | cdr3_nt | cdr3_aa
- | TRBJ2-7 | TRBV27 | - | TGTGCCAGCAGTTTGGGTCTGGGGGACTACGAGCAGTACTTC | CASSLGLGDYEQYF
- | TRBJ1-2 | TRBV11-2 | - | TGTGCCAGCAGCTTACCCCAGGTTTATGGCTACACCTTC | CASSLPQVYGYTF
- | TRBJ1-1 | TRBV7-2 | - | TGTGCCAGCAGCTTGTCGAGGGGGAACACTGAAGCTTTCTTT | CASSLSRGNTEAFF
few | TRBJ1-5 | TRBV12-3/TRBV12-4 | - | TGTGCCAGCAGCCGGACCGATAATCAGCCCCAGCATTTT | CASSRTDNQPQHF
once | TRBJ2-5 | TRBV25-1 | - | TGTGCCAGCATCCGGCGGCTGGGAGAGACCCAGTACTTC | CASIRRLGETQYF
- | TRBJ1-1 | TRBV10-3 | - | TGTGCCATCAATTACAGAGCGAACACTGAAGCTTTCTTT | CAINYRANTEAFF
- | TRBJ2-7 | TRBV19 | TRBD1 | TGTGCCAGTAGCCCCGGACAGGGAACCTACGAGCAGTACTTC | CASSPGQGTYEQYF
- | TRBJ2-3 | TRBV18 | TRBD1 | TGTGCCAGCTCACCAATCAACAGGGGGCACATAGATACGCAGTATTTT | CASSPINRGHIDTQYF
few | TRBJ2-3 | TRBV6-1 | TRBD2 | TGTGCCAGCAGTGATGGCGGGGGGGCAGATACGCAGTATTTT | CASSDGGGADTQYF
- | TRBJ1-2 | TRBV28 | TRBD1 | TGTGCCAGCAGTGATGGACAGGGTAACTATGGCTACACCTTC | CASSDGQGNYGYTF
once | TRBJ1-1 | TRBV5-4 | - | TGTGCCAGCAGCCCCATACAGGGAGTGAACACTGAAGCTTTCTTT | CASSPIQGVNTEAFF
- | TRBJ2-7 | TRBV6-6 | TRBD1 | TGTGCCAGCGACGCAGGGGGCAACGAGCAGTACTTC | CASDAGGNEQYF
- | TRBJ2-3 | TRBV6-5 | - | TGTGCCAGCGGACTGCGGGGGCCTGGGGATACGCAGTATTTT | CASGLRGPGDTQYF
- | TRBJ2-1 | TRBV4-3 | TRBD2 | TGCGCCAGCAGCCAAGGGTTAAGAGGACTAGGTGGCTACAATGAGCAGTTCTTC | CASSQGLRGLGGYNEQFF
- | TRBJ2-4 | TRBV5-1 | - | TGCGCCAGCCGTCCCGGGGATAACAAAAACATTCAGTACTTC | CASRPGDNKNIQYF
- | TRBJ2-7 | TRBV5-1 | TRBD1 | TGCGCCAGCAGCTTGCGGACAGGGGGGGCTAATCAGTACTTC | CASSLRTGGANQYF
- | TRBJ1-2 | TRBV20-1 | - | TGCAGTGCCAGTCGACCAGGGGATTATGGCTACACCTTC | CSASRPGDYGYTF
- | TRBJ2-3 | TRBV5-1 | - | TGCGCCAGCAGCTTGGCGGCCGGAGATACGCAGTATTTT | CASSLAAGDTQYF
- | TRBJ2-5 | TRBV9 | - | TGTGCCAGCAGCGTAGGTCAAAGGGGAGCGGAAGAGACCCAGTACTTC | CASSVGQRGAEETQYF
- | TRBJ2-4 | TRBV12-3/TRBV12-4 | - | TGTGCCAGCACCGTGGGGAACATTCAGTACTTC | CASTVGNIQYF
- | TRBJ2-3 | TRBV11-2 | TRBD2 | TGTGCCAGCAGCTCCCGGCTAGCGGGAGGGGACACAGATACGCAGTATTTT | CASSSRLAGGDTDTQYF
- | TRBJ1-2 | TRBV19 | - | TGTGCCAGTAGTATGGGGCCACCTAACTATGGCTACACCTTC | CASSMGPPNYGYTF
- | TRBJ1-2 | TRBV6-5 | - | TGTGCCAGCAGTTACTCGAGGGACCTCGGTGGCTACACCTTC | CASSYSRDLGGYTF
once | TRBJ1-2 | TRBV7-2 | - | TGTGCCAGCAGCTCCAAGGAGTTTAACTATGGCTACACCTTC | CASSSKEFNYGYTF
once | TRBJ2-5 | TRBV28 | - | TGTGCCAGCATCTCTTCACTTGGGGGAGAGACCCAGTACTTC | CASISSLGGETQYF
- | TRBJ1-5 | TRBV5-1 | TRBD1 | TGCGCCAGCAGCCCCGATTCTGGGACAGGGCGGATCAATCAGCCCCAGCATTTT | CASSPDSGTGRINQPQHF
- | TRBJ2-1 | TRBV7-8 | TRBD1 | TGTGCCAGCAGGAATCTCCAGTTGACAGGGGGAGGGAGTGAGCAGTTCTTC | CASRNLQLTGGGSEQFF
once | TRBJ2-7 | TRBV11-2 | TRBD2 | TGTGCCAGCAGCTTAGATTACGGGGGGATCAACGAGCAGTACTTC | CASSLDYGGINEQYF
- | TRBJ1-1 | TRBV2 | - | TGTGCCAGCAGCGATCAGGTGAACACTGAAGCTTTCTTT | CASSDQVNTEAFF
- | TRBJ1-3 | TRBV9 | TRBD1 | TGTGCCAGCAGCCTCCGGGACAGGGGCTCTGGAAACACCATATATTTT | CASSLRDRGSGNTIYF